This T cell receptor beta chain was sequenced during a study of T-cell reconstitution after alpha-beta-depleted transplantation in children. V was trimmed by 5 bases and J by 6 bases, leaving 19 bases between them. This CDR3 is 15 amino acids long. CDR1 and CDR2 (germline): MNHEY, SMNVEV (reference sequence). As it was prepared, the TCRbeta library received unique molecular identifiers. MiXCR, run by TCRdb on the PCR reads, gives a single entry per CDR3 protein. The sample comprises under 400,000 distinct CDR3 sequences, over 20% of which are singletons, and about a tenth rests with the top ten. This clonotype originated in a male patient younger than 18 who had a stem cell transplant for acute lymphoblastic leukemia, so the T cells may come from the graft donor. This rearrangement joins TRBV27 to TRBJ1-2; D is uncertain. Sequencing used PBMCs, mostly from graft donor cells, obtained 180 days after TCRalphabeta/CD19-depleted stem cell transplant. CDR3: CASSPRSGTVHGYTF. CDR3 nucleotide sequence: TGTGCCAGCAGTCCACGGTCTGGAACAGTACATGGCTACACCTTC.